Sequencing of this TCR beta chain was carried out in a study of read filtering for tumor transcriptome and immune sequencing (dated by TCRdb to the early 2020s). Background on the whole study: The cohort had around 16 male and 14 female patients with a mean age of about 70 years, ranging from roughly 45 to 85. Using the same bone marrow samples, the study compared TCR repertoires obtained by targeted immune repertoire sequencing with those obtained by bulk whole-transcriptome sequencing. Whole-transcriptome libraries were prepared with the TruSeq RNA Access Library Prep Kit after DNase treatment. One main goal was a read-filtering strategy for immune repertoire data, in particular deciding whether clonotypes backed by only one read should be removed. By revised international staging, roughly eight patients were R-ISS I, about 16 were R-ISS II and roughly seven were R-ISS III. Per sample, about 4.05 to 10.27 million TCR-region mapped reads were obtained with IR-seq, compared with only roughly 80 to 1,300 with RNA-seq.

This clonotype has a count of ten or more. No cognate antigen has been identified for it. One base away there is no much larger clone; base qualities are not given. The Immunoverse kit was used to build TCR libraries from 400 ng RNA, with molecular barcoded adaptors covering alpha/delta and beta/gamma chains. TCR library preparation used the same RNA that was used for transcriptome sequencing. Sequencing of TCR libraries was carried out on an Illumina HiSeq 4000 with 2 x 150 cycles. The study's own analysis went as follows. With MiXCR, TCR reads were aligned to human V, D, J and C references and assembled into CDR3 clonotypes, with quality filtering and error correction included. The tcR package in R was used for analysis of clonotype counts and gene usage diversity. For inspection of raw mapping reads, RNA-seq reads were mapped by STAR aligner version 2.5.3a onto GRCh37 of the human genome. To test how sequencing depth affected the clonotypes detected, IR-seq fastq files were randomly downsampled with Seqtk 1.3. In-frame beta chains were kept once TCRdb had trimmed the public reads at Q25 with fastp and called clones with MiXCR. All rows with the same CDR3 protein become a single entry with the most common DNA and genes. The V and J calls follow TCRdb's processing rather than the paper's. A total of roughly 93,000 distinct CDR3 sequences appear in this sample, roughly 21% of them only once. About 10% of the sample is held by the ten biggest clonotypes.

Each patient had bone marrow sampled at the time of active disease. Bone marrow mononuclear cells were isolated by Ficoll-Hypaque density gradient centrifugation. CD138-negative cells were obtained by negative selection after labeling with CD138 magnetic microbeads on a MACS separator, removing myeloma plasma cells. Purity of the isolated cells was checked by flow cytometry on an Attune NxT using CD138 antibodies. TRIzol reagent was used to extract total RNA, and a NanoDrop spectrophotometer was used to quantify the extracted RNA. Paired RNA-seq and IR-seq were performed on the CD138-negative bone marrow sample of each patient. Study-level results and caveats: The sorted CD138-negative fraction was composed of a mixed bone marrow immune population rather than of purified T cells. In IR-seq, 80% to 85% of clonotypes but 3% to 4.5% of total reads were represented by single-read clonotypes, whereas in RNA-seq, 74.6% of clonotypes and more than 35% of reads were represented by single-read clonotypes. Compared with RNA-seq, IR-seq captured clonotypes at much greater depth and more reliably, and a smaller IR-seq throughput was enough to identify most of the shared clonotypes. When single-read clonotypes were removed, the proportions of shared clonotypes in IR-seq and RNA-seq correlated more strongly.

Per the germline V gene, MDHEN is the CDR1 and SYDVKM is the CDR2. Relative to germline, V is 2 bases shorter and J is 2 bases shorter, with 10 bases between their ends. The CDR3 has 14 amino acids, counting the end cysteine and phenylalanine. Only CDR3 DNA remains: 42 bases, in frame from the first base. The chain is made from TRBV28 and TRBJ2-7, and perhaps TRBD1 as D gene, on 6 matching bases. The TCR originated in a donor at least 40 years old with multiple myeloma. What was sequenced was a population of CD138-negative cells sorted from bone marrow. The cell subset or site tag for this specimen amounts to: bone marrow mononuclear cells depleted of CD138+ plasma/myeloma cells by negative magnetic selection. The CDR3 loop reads CASSLGTSTYEQYF. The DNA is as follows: TGTGCCAGCAGTTTAGGGACATCCACCTACGAGCAGTACTTC. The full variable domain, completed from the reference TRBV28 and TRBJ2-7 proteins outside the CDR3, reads DVKVTQSSRYLVKRTGEKVFLECVQDMDHENMFWYRQDPGLGLRLIYFSYDVKMKEKGDIPEGYSVSREKKERFSLILESASTNQTSMYLCASSLGTSTYEQYFGPGTRLTVT.